This TCR beta chain was profiled in a study of T-cell reconstitution after alpha-beta-depleted transplantation in children. Notes on the study in general: T-cell numbers and diversity, one year after transplant, stemmed largely from T cells that were newly produced.

V was trimmed by 4 bases and J by 3 bases, leaving 19 bases between them. CDR1 is MGHRA and CDR2 is YSYEKL in the germline V gene. The CDR3 is 16 amino acids. Preparation of the TCRbeta library used unique molecular identifiers. Using its own MiXCR run on the PCR reads, TCRdb lists one record per CDR3 protein. The table records approximately 980,000 distinct CDR3 sequences, roughly 31% of them present only once. Points on this clonotype: Its antigen is undetermined.

Sequenced here: PBMCs, mostly from graft donor cells, sampled 360 days after TCRalphabeta/CD19-depleted stem cell transplant. The TCR originated in a boy younger than two who had a stem cell transplant for SCID, so the T cells may come from the graft donor. The chain has TRBV4-1 and TRBJ2-7; D is undetermined. The CDR3 nucleotides read TGCGCCAGCAGCCCGGTTGGGATTTCCACGGGCTACGAGCAGTACTTC. Residues: CASSPVGISTGYEQYF.